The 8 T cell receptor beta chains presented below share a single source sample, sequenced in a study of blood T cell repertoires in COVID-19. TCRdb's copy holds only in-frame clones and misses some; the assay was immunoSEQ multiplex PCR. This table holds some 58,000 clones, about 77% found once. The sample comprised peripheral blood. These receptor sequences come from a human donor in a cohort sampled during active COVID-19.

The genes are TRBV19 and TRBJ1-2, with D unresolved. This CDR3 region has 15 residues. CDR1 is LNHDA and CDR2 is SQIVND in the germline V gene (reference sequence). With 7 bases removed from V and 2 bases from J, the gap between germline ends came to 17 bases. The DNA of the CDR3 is TGTGCCAGTAACCGGGGATCCAGCGGCAACTATGGCTACACCTTC. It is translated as CASNRGSSGNYGYTF.

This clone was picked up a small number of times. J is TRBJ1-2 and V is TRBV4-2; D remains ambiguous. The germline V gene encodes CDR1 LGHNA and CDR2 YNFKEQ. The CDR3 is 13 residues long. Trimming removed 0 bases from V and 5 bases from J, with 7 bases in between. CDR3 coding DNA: TGTGCCAGCAGCCAAGATGGACTATATGGCTACACCTTC. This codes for CASSQDGLYGYTF.

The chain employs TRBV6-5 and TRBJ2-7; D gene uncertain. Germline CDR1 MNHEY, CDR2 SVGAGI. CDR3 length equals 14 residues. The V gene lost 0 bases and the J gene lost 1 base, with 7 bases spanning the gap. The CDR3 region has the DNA TGTGCCAGCAGTTACTCTCCGGGTTCCTACGAGCAGTACTTC. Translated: CASSYSPGSYEQYF.

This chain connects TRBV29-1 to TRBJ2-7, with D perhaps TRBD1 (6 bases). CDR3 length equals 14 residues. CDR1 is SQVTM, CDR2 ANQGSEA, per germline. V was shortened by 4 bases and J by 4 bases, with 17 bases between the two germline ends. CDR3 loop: CSVGVRGIEYEQYF. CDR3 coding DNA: TGCAGCGTTGGCGTAAGGGGGATCGAGTACGAGCAGTACTTC.

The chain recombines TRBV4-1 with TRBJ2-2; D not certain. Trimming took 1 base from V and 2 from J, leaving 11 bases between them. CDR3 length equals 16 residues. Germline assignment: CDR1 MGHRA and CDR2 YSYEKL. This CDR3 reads CASSQVAGRNTGELFF. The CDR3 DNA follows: TGCGCCAGCAGCCAAGTCGCTGGGCGAAACACCGGGGAGCTGTTTTTT.

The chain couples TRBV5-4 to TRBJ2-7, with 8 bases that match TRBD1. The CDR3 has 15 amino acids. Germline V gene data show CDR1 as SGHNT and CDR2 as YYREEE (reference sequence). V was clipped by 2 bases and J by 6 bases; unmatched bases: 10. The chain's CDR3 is CASSFSTGEDIEQYF. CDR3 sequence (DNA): TGTGCCAGCAGCTTCTCGACAGGGGAGGACATCGAGCAGTACTTC.

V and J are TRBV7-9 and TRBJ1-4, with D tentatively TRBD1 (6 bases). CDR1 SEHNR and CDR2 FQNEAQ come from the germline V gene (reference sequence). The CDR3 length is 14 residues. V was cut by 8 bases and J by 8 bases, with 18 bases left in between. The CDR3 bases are TGTGCCAGCGGGGGCCCGGGAAATGGGGAAAAACTGTTTTTT. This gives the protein CASGGPGNGEKLFF.

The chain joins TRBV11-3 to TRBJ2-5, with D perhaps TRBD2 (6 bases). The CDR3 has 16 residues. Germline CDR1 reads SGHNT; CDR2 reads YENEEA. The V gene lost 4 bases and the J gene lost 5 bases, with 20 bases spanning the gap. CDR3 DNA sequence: TGTGCCAGCAGCTCAGACCGTAGCGGAGTACGGGAGACCCAGTACTTC. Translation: CASSSDRSGVRETQYF.